This T cell receptor (beta chain) was obtained from a study of blood T cell repertoires in COVID-19 (TCRdb year 2020). In the study overall: Samples covering the acute and convalescent phases of COVID-19 were provided by collaborators in the United States, Italy and Spain. The samples were drawn from the first 160 participants of the ongoing ImmuneRACE study and from 1,254 subjects provided by 6 global collaborators. The repertoires were made available in a free public database intended to serve as a resource for research on the immune response to SARS-CoV-2. The prospective study material was composed of cDNA or gDNA derived from T cells, B-cell-depleted T cells, or PBMCs. Subjects who had been exposed to COVID-19, were actively infected with it, or had recovered from it provided the deeply sampled blood TCRbeta repertoires that made up the dataset. A de-identified subject ID, COVID-19 status, age in years and sex were almost always included in the sample metadata. Where HLA class I and class II types were available, the types were taken from metadata supplied by the sample provider, not from assay-based typing.

The collaborating institutions used their own protocols to collect whole blood in K2EDTA tubes. For TCRbeta analysis, collaborators shipped samples as frozen whole blood, isolated PBMCs, or DNA extracted from either of those sample types. Comment on this clone: Its antigen is not yet known. Base-call qualities are not available, and no considerably larger clone is one nucleotide away.

Overall study results and their limits: The quantity of clinical and demographic metadata differed by source and by participant and was supplied without curation.

TCRbeta CDR3 regions were amplified from genomic DNA by means of the immunoSEQ Assay, a bias-controlled multiplex PCR. Processing in the source paper ran as follows. Within the assay, amplification of reference gene primers was used to estimate how many nucleated cells each sample contained. To quantify the absolute abundance of each unique TCRbeta CDR3 rearrangement, sequence reads were collapsed and filtered. For each sample, productive Simpson clonality was calculated by taking the square root of Simpson's diversity index across productive rearrangements. Drawn from immuneACCESS, this table holds only the in-frame rearrangements with V and J called that TCRdb kept. Clones are partly lost; checked studies trace under half to an unresolved V gene and leave the rest unexplained. Clone size and the V and J calls come from that table; the DNA yielded D and trimming. A total of around 300,000 clones appear in this sample, more than 80% of them only once. Approximately 4% of the sample belongs to the ten largest clones.

This receptor was identified in a woman aged 40 to 50 with acute or convalescent COVID-19. The specimen sequenced was peripheral blood.

CDR3 region: CASGLTNTGELFF. The sequenced DNA is TGCGCCAGTGGACTAACTAACACCGGGGAGCTGTTTTTT. The sequence links TRBV5-1 to TRBJ2-2; the best D guess is TRBD2, with 6 bases matching. V loses 8 bases, J loses 2 bases, and the germline ends lie 10 bases apart. The CDR3 runs 13 residues from the cysteine to the phenylalanine. This entry keeps only the CDR3 DNA: 39 bases, framed from base 1. In the germline V gene, CDR1 corresponds to SGHRS and CDR2 to YFSETQ.